Shown below are 2 T cell receptor beta chains from a single sample sequenced in a study of memory CD4+ T cells and cytomegalovirus serostatus. Single viable CD3+CD4+CD8-CD45RO+ cells were sorted as the memory CD4+ T cells. Produced via immunoSEQ multiplex PCR; TCRdb's table is partial and in-frame only. The sample includes 25,000 to 30,000 clones, over 70% of them seen just once. The material sequenced was memory CD4+ T cells from blood. The receptors were gathered from an adult in good health and CMV-seronegative.

This clone was seen only a few times. The chain uses TRBV29-1 and TRBJ1-2, with 11 bases matching TRBD1. The CDR3 totals 13 residues. Looked up from germline, CDR1 is SQVTM and CDR2 is ANQGSEA. Trimming at V came to 5 bases and at J to 2 bases, leaving 1 base not matched to a gene. The CDR3 DNA reads TGCAGCGTTCGGGACAGGGGGAACTATGGCTACACCTTC. It yields the protein CSVRDRGNYGYTF.

This clone came up a few times. V gene TRBV4-3 combines with J gene TRBJ1-2, with D possibly matching TRBD1 (5 bases). This CDR3 spans 15 amino acids. The germline gives CDR1 LGHNA, CDR2 YSLEER. V was pared by 1 base and J by 2 bases, with 11 bases between. Written as DNA, the CDR3 is TGCGCCAGCAGCCAAGTGATCGCAGGGAACTATGGCTACACCTTC. Protein sequence: CASSQVIAGNYGYTF.